The source of this TCR beta chain is a study of blood T cell repertoires in COVID-19. Background on the study: Material from acute and convalescent COVID-19 was sourced from the United States, Italy and Spain.

Per the original methods: By means of reference gene primer amplification, nucleated cell counts were estimated. Method: immunoSEQ multiplex PCR; TCRdb's copy keeps in-frame clones and lacks some. The V and J calls and clone size come from that table; D and trimming were worked out from the DNA. The sample yields about 190,000 clones, around 84% seen once. V was pared by 0 bases and J by 2 bases, with 14 bases between. This CDR3 is 16 amino acids long. Germline V lookup: CDR1 SGHKS, CDR2 YYEKEE (reference sequence). Sequenced input: peripheral blood. The chain is built from TRBV5-5 and TRBJ2-5, with D possibly TRBD1 on 5 matching bases. The sequence was collected from a man aged 30 to 45 with active or convalescent COVID-19. CDR3 sequence: CASSLGMQGGQETQYF. The CDR3 bases are TGTGCCAGCAGCTTGGGTATGCAGGGCGGTCAAGAGACCCAGTACTTC.